The clone carrying this T cell receptor (beta chain) appeared a single time. These data come from a study of control samples from healthy donors and cancer patients. Trimming pared 4 bases from V and 7 bases from J, leaving 16 bases between. This CDR3 comprises 13 residues. Germline-derived CDR1 and CDR2 are GTSNPN and SVGIG (reference sequence). Data came from immunoSEQ multiplex PCR; TCRdb stores just in-frame clones and leaves some out. Among under 70,000 clones listed, about nine tenths were seen once. The source of this sequence is a woman between 45 and 60 years old with colorectal cancer. The material sequenced was PBMCs. The chain employs TRBV30 and TRBJ1-1, with no clear D. The CDR3 region is CAWIRREEGEAFF. Here the CDR3 DNA reads TGTGCCTGGATACGCAGAGAGGAGGGTGAAGCTTTCTTT.